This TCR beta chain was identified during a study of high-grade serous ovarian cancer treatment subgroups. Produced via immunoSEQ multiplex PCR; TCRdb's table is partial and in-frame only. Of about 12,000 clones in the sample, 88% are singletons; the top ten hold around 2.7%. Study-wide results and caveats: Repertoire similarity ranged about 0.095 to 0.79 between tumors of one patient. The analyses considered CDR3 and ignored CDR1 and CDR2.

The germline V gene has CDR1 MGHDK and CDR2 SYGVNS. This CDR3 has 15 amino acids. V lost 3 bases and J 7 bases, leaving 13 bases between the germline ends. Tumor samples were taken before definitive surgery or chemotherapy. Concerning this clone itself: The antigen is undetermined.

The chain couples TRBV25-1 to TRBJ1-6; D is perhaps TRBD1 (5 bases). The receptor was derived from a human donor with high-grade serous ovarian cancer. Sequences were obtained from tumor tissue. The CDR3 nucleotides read TGTGCCAGCAGTGATGGGGGATATAGGAATTCACCCCTCCACTTT. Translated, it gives CASSDGGYRNSPLHF.